This T cell receptor (beta chain) stems from a study of blood T cell repertoires in COVID-19. In the authors' methods: Using reference gene primer amplification, nucleated cell counts were estimated. The table came from immunoSEQ multiplex PCR; TCRdb's copy has only in-frame clones and leaves some out. V and J calls plus clone size are reproduced from that table; the DNA served to infer D and trimming. This sample yields about 35,000 clones, of which 85% to 90% are seen a single time; over 9% belongs to the top ten. The CDR3 loop spans 13 amino acids. V was cut by 7 bases and J by 9 bases, with 16 bases left in between.

Input material: peripheral blood. The receptor comes from a man older than 75 with active COVID-19. The V gene is TRBV12-3 or TRBV12-4, the J gene TRBJ2-4; D might be TRBD2 (7 bases). The CDR3 is CASMRGGGGIQYF. As DNA, the CDR3 is TGTGCCAGCATGCGGGGAGGGGGTGGCATTCAGTACTTC.